This is a list of T cell receptor beta chains from one sample in a study of vaccination and CD4 T cells after COVID-19. These receptors' targets are unknown. TCRdb reprocessed the PCR reads with MiXCR, giving one entry per CDR3 protein. Counted here are 20,000 or so distinct CDR3 sequences, 55% to 70% occurring once; the ten biggest clones make up more than 9.5%. This material consisted of CD4+ T cells from blood, cultured in vitro, taken after SARS-CoV-2 vaccination. These receptors all come from a human donor who had recovered from COVID-19. Each CDR3 is given with its conserved first and last residue. D genes are given only for firm matches. Part of the rows lack a size; the others show once, few, many or a class for expanded clones.

-,-,TRBV27,TRBJ1-2,TGTGCCAGCAGTTTGGGGCCTAACTATGGCTACACCTTC,CASSLGPNYGYTF
-,TRBD1,TRBV6-2/TRBV6-3,TRBJ1-2,TGTGCCAGCAGTGTAGACAGGGCCCGCGGCTATGGCTACACCTTC,CASSVDRARGYGYTF
-,-,TRBV20-1,TRBJ2-7,TGCAGTGCTACCCCCTTAGGGTTTGGCGGGGATTACGAGCAGTACTTC,CSATPLGFGGDYEQYF
few,-,TRBV7-9,TRBJ2-7,TGTGCCAGCAGCCCAAACATCGACAGCTACGAGCAGTACTTC,CASSPNIDSYEQYF
few,-,TRBV7-2,TRBJ2-2,TGTGCCAGCAGCTTAGAGCGATTAAACACCGGGGAGCTGTTTTTT,CASSLERLNTGELFF
-,-,TRBV27,TRBJ1-1,TGTGCCAGCAGCGACAGTTCTGAAGCTTTCTTT,CASSDSSEAFF
-,TRBD2,TRBV7-2,TRBJ2-1,TGTGCCAGCAGCATCTCTTCAGCGGGAGGTCGATCCTACAATGAGCAGTTCTTC,CASSISSAGGRSYNEQFF
-,-,TRBV28,TRBJ2-2,TGTGCCAGCAGTCCCTTTGTAAGGCTAGCCGGGGAGCTGTTTTTT,CASSPFVRLAGELFF
few,TRBD1,TRBV10-3,TRBJ2-3,TGTGCCATCAGCCGGACAGGGGGTGACACAGATACGCAGTATTTT,CAISRTGGDTDTQYF
-,TRBD2,TRBV5-1,TRBJ2-3,TGCGCCAGCAGCTTCACCGGGACTAGCGGGTCAGATACGCAGTATTTT,CASSFTGTSGSDTQYF
-,-,TRBV5-1,TRBJ1-2,TGCGCCAGCAGCCCTTCAGGTGCTCGGGGCTACACCTTC,CASSPSGARGYTF
-,-,TRBV6-2/TRBV6-3,TRBJ1-6,TGTGCCAGCAGGACCGGGACGAGGGATTCACCCCTCCACTTT,CASRTGTRDSPLHF
-,-,TRBV6-4,TRBJ1-2,TGTGCCAGCAGTGACTCCCTTCGGGGAGGGAGAGGCTACACCTTC,CASSDSLRGGRGYTF